This T cell receptor (beta chain) stems from a study of control samples from healthy donors and cancer patients. TCRdb keeps only in-frame clones here, not all; method: immunoSEQ multiplex PCR. Seen here are 100,000 to 150,000 clones, over 75% observed once, and the top ten hold around 1.8%. In germline, CDR1 is SGDLS, CDR2 YYNGEE. V shed 4 bases and J shed 0 bases, with 14 bases lying between them. The CDR3 contains 16 residues. The chain is built from TRBV9 and TRBJ1-3; TRBD1 might be the D (5 bases). This TCR was recovered from a man aged 18 to 30 in good health. The sample consisted of blood. CDR3 residues: CASSLRDGDSGNTIYF. CDR3 nucleotides: TGTGCCAGCAGCCTACGGGACGGCGACTCTGGAAACACCATATATTTT.